This TCR beta chain was sequenced during a study of OX40 agonist ivuxolimab in advanced cancers. Autoimmune disease history or systemic immunosuppression excluded patients. Concerning this clone: Its antigen is undetermined.

Whole-study results and caveats: CD8+ T cells averaged more expanded clones than CD4+. Normalized expansion of T-cell clones was also low for some nonresponders.

TCRdb keeps only in-frame clones here, not all; method: immunoSEQ multiplex PCR. The sample consists of tens of thousands of clones, approximately 90% of them appearing once. CDR1 and CDR2 from the germline V gene are MDHEN and SYDVKM. The CDR3 extends over 15 amino acids. With 5 bases removed from V and 2 bases from J, the gap between germline ends came to 13 bases. The origin of this receptor is an adult with an advanced solid tumor such as melanoma, head and neck, liver or kidney cancer. Sequenced material: CD4+ or CD8+ T cells sorted from blood, taken in a trial of the OX40 agonist ivuxolimab. The rearrangement joins TRBV28 to TRBJ1-5; no clear D. In DNA form, the CDR3 reads TGTGCCAGCAGTCACGGCGCCAGCGGCAATCAGCCCCAGCATTTT. Translation gives CASSHGASGNQPQHF.